A selection of T cell receptor beta chains follows, all from one sample in a study of CD8+ T cells in alopecia areata. The repertoire was sequenced with immunoSEQ multiplex PCR; TCRdb's copy has only in-frame clones and lacks some. The sample has 200,000 to 250,000 clones, around three fifths seen once. The sample in question was CD4+ T cells sorted from blood, obtained at week 4, from a patient treated with tofacitinib. The receptors derive from a human donor with alopecia areata. Both conserved end residues are part of each CDR3. D genes are given only for firm matches. Expanded clones are given a class, and other clones once, few, many or no size at all.

d_gene | j_gene | len | abundance | v_gene | CDR3nt | CDR3aa
TRBD1 | TRBJ1-2 | 14 | NA | TRBV5-6 | TGTGCCAGCAGCTGGGGACAGGGGGCATATGGCTACACCTTC | CASSWGQGAYGYTF
NA | TRBJ1-4 | 16 | few | TRBV4-3 | TGCGCCAGCAGCCAAGAGTTGAGCAGGGTTAATGAAAAACTGTTTTTT | CASSQELSRVNEKLFF
NA | TRBJ1-5 | 12 | NA | TRBV15 | TGTGCCACCAGCAGAGGCGGTCAGCCCCAGCATTTT | CATSRGGQPQHF
TRBD2 | TRBJ2-3 | 16 | NA | TRBV18 | TGTGCCAGCTCACCAGGGACTGCGGGGGGGCGGAATACGCAGTATTTT | CASSPGTAGGRNTQYF
TRBD1 | TRBJ2-1 | 15 | NA | TRBV7-9 | TGTGCCAGCCCCCTCCCGGGACAGGTGAACAATGAGCAGTTCTTC | CASPLPGQVNNEQFF
NA | TRBJ1-1 | 14 | NA | TRBV6-6 | TGTGCCAGCAGACCTACGGACACGAACACTGAAGCTTTCTTT | CASRPTDTNTEAFF
NA | TRBJ2-7 | 11 | NA | TRBV30 | TGTGCCTGGGCACAGGGAAACGAGCAGTACTTC | CAWAQGNEQYF
NA | TRBJ2-1 | 11 | few | TRBV30 | TGTGCCTTAAGACAGTACAATGAGCAGTTCTTC | CALRQYNEQFF
NA | TRBJ1-5 | 13 | NA | TRBV30 | TGTGCCTGGGGACGGCAGGGGAATCAGCCCCAGCATTTT | CAWGRQGNQPQHF
NA | TRBJ2-3 | 15 | NA | TRBV6-5 | TGTGCCAGCAGCTCCGGACGGTCTAGCACAGATACGCAGTATTTT | CASSSGRSSTDTQYF
NA | TRBJ2-3 | 13 | NA | TRBV7-9 | TGTGCCAGCAGCTTAGCCACCGCAGATACGCAGTATTTT | CASSLATADTQYF
NA | TRBJ1-5 | 15 | NA | TRBV15 | TGTGCCACTTCGCGGGACGGAAATAGCAATCAGCCCCAGCATTTT | CATSRDGNSNQPQHF
TRBD1 | TRBJ1-2 | 13 | NA | TRBV2 | TGTGCCAGCGGAGCGGGACAGGGCTATGGCTACACCTTC | CASGAGQGYGYTF
TRBD1 | TRBJ2-7 | 12 | few | TRBV10-3 | TGTGCCATCAGTGGGCTCGGGACAGGGCAGTACTTC | CAISGLGTGQYF
TRBD1 | TRBJ1-2 | 14 | NA | TRBV7-9 | TGTGCCAGCAGTCACCGGGACAGAGGCTATGGCTACACCTTC | CASSHRDRGYGYTF
NA | TRBJ2-7 | 13 | NA | TRBV4-3 | TGCGCCAGCAGCTATAAGGACAGCTACGAGCAGTACTTC | CASSYKDSYEQYF
NA | TRBJ1-1 | 11 | once | TRBV6-5 | TGTGCCAGCAGAGTTGACACTGAAGCTTTCTTT | CASRVDTEAFF
TRBD1 | TRBJ1-1 | 14 | NA | TRBV7-9 | TGTGCCAGCAGCCGACAGGGGATTAACACTGAAGCTTTCTTT | CASSRQGINTEAFF
TRBD1 | TRBJ1-1 | 15 | NA | TRBV5-1 | TGCGCCAGCAGCTCGGGACAGGGGGCGCGCACTGAAGCTTTCTTT | CASSSGQGARTEAFF
NA | TRBJ1-1 | 15 | NA | TRBV6-5 | TGTGCCAGCAGCCGTTCGACAGCGGGGAACACTGAAGCTTTCTTT | CASSRSTAGNTEAFF
NA | TRBJ1-5 | 14 | NA | TRBV30 | TGTGCCTGGAGCAGAGCGGCAAAGTATCAGCCCCAGCATTTT | CAWSRAAKYQPQHF
NA | TRBJ1-6 | 14 | NA | TRBV6-5 | TGTGCCAGCAGTTACTTCGCACGGAGGACACCCCTCCACTTT | CASSYFARRTPLHF
TRBD1 | TRBJ1-6 | 16 | few | TRBV4-1 | TGCGCCAGCAGCGCGCGACAGGGGGCGGATAATTCACCCCTCCACTTT | CASSARQGADNSPLHF
NA | TRBJ2-2 | 14 | NA | TRBV29-1 | TGCAGCGCCCGAAGCAGGGTGGCTACCGGGGAGCTGTTTTTT | CSARSRVATGELFF
NA | TRBJ2-5 | 15 | few | TRBV4-3 | TGCGCCAGCAGCCAAAACCAGGCAATGCGGGAGACCCAGTACTTC | CASSQNQAMRETQYF
NA | TRBJ2-3 | 15 | NA | TRBV27 | TGTGCCAGCAGTTTTGATCCTCTACTCACAGATACGCAGTATTTT | CASSFDPLLTDTQYF
NA | TRBJ2-1 | 13 | NA | TRBV18 | TGTGCCAGCGTTGCAGGGTCCTACAATGAGCAGTTCTTC | CASVAGSYNEQFF
NA | TRBJ2-2 | 15 | NA | TRBV30 | TGTGCCTGGAGTGTCCCGGGCCTGAACACCGGGGAGCTGTTTTTT | CAWSVPGLNTGELFF
NA | TRBJ2-2 | 16 | NA | TRBV4-2 | TGTGCCAGCAGCCAAGGATTGCGGAAAGACACCGGGGAGCTGTTTTTT | CASSQGLRKDTGELFF
NA | TRBJ2-5 | 14 | NA | TRBV5-1 | TGCGCCAGCAGCTTAATAGATCCTGGGGAGACCCAGTACTTC | CASSLIDPGETQYF
NA | TRBJ1-1 | 13 | NA | TRBV30 | TGTGCCTGGAGTTGGGAGGGAAACACTGAAGCTTTCTTT | CAWSWEGNTEAFF
NA | TRBJ1-1 | 12 | NA | TRBV29-1 | TGCAGCGGGAGACAGGTTGTCACTGAAGCTTTCTTT | CSGRQVVTEAFF
NA | TRBJ1-1 | 11 | NA | TRBV29-1 | TGCAGCGCCCAGCCGAACACTGAAGCTTTCTTT | CSAQPNTEAFF
NA | TRBJ1-1 | 12 | few | TRBV7-9 | TGTGCCAGCATACCACAGGGCACTGAAGCTTTCTTT | CASIPQGTEAFF
NA | TRBJ2-2 | 11 | few | TRBV2 | TGTGCCAGCAGGGTGGGCGGGGAGCTGTTTTTT | CASRVGGELFF
NA | TRBJ2-5 | 12 | NA | TRBV6-6 | TGTGCCACCGCGACGAGTCCAGAGACCCAGTACTTC | CATATSPETQYF
NA | TRBJ1-2 | 14 | NA | TRBV4-2 | TGTGCCAGCACCTTAACCGGGATAAACTATGGCTACACCTTC | CASTLTGINYGYTF
NA | TRBJ1-2 | 14 | NA | TRBV29-1 | TGCAGCGTTGAAGGGCCAGCTCGTAACTATGGCTACACCTTC | CSVEGPARNYGYTF
NA | TRBJ2-1 | 13 | NA | TRBV9 | TGTGCCAGCAGCGGTGTATATTACAATGAGCAGTTCTTC | CASSGVYYNEQFF
NA | TRBJ1-2 | 16 | once | TRBV4-1 | TGCGCCAGCAGCCAACCCGACCCGCCGAGCAGCTATGGCTACACCTTC | CASSQPDPPSSYGYTF
NA | TRBJ1-1 | 13 | NA | TRBV5-1 | TGCGCCAGCAGCTCGACAGTGAACACTGAAGCTTTCTTT | CASSSTVNTEAFF
NA | TRBJ2-2 | 13 | NA | TRBV29-1 | TGCAGCGTCCCCGCCAGGGACACCGGGGAGCTGTTTTTT | CSVPARDTGELFF
TRBD1 | TRBJ2-1 | 12 | few | TRBV2 | TGTGCCAGCAGAGGACAGGGCAATGAGCAGTTCTTC | CASRGQGNEQFF
NA | TRBJ2-2 | 15 | NA | TRBV19 | TGTGCCAGCAACGACAGAAGAAAAAACACCGGGGAGCTGTTTTTT | CASNDRRKNTGELFF
NA | TRBJ2-3 | 18 | NA | TRBV4-3 | TGCGCCAGCAGCCCCGAGCCTAGCACCACCCTTAGCACAGATACGCAGTATTTT | CASSPEPSTTLSTDTQYF
NA | TRBJ1-2 | 15 | NA | TRBV4-1 | TGCGCCAGCAGCCAAGGGCCGGGCGCCGGCTATGGCTACACCTTC | CASSQGPGAGYGYTF
NA | TRBJ1-1 | 13 | NA | TRBV6-5 | TGTGCCAGCAGTCCCCGGCTGAACACTGAAGCTTTCTTT | CASSPRLNTEAFF
NA | TRBJ2-5 | 13 | NA | TRBV10-3 | TGTGCCATCAGTGGTTTAAGGGGGGAGACCCAGTACTTC | CAISGLRGETQYF
TRBD1 | TRBJ2-5 | 17 | NA | TRBV11-3 | TGTGCCAGCAGCTTAGAGTGGGACAGGGGTCCTCAAGAGACCCAGTACTTC | CASSLEWDRGPQETQYF
NA | TRBJ2-1 | 16 | NA | TRBV7-9 | TGTGCCACCAGGAGAGAGGGGGGGAGCTCCTACAATGAGCAGTTCTTC | CATRREGGSSYNEQFF
NA | TRBJ1-2 | 15 | NA | TRBV19 | TGTGCCAGTAGTAATCCCGGACAGCGATACTATGGCTACACCTTC | CASSNPGQRYYGYTF
NA | TRBJ2-7 | 13 | NA | TRBV29-1 | TGCACGGGTCCCCCGGCCGCCCCCTACGAGCAGTACTTC | CTGPPAAPYEQYF
NA | TRBJ1-2 | 14 | once | TRBV30 | TGTGCCTGGAGTGTAGACAGCTCTAACTATGGCTACACCTTC | CAWSVDSSNYGYTF
NA | TRBJ1-4 | 17 | NA | TRBV6-1 | TGTGCCAGCAGTGATTTTAGGGGGGCTGCAACTAATGAAAAACTGTTTTTT | CASSDFRGAATNEKLFF
NA | TRBJ2-5 | 11 | NA | TRBV29-1 | TGCAGCGTCCTCATAGGGGAGACCCAGTACTTC | CSVLIGETQYF
NA | TRBJ2-5 | 13 | few | TRBV10-3 | TGTGCCATCAGCCTACAGGGAATAGAGACCCAGTACTTC | CAISLQGIETQYF
NA | TRBJ2-3 | 13 | NA | TRBV10-3 | TGTGCCATCAGTGAGTCGAGGGAGGCCACGCAGTATTTT | CAISESREATQYF
TRBD1 | TRBJ2-2 | 15 | NA | TRBV19 | TGTGCCAGTGCCAGACAGGGGGCGGACACCGGGGAGCTGTTTTTT | CASARQGADTGELFF